This T cell receptor (beta chain) was obtained from a study of T cell responses to AZD1222 COVID-19 vaccine. Whole-study findings and limits: Repertoires were collected only later (after the peak T cell response had occurred).

Measured with immunoSEQ multiplex PCR; TCRdb has only the in-frame clones, and not every one. The table shows approximately 140,000 clones, with 85% to 90% occurring only once. Notes on this clone: Its antigen is undetermined.

Germline loops: CDR1 SGHVS, CDR2 FQNEAQ. The CDR3 runs to 15 residues. The V gene end was trimmed by 5 bases and the J gene end by 6 bases; junction bases not matched to a gene: 6. This rearrangement joins TRBV7-8 to TRBJ2-1; 11 bases agree with TRBD2. The material was peripheral blood, obtained on day 0 of AZD1222 vaccination. The origin of this receptor is an adult in good health. The CDR3: CASSPRLAGINEQFF. CDR3 sequence (DNA): TGTGCCAGCAGCCCCCGACTAGCGGGGATCAATGAGCAGTTCTTC.